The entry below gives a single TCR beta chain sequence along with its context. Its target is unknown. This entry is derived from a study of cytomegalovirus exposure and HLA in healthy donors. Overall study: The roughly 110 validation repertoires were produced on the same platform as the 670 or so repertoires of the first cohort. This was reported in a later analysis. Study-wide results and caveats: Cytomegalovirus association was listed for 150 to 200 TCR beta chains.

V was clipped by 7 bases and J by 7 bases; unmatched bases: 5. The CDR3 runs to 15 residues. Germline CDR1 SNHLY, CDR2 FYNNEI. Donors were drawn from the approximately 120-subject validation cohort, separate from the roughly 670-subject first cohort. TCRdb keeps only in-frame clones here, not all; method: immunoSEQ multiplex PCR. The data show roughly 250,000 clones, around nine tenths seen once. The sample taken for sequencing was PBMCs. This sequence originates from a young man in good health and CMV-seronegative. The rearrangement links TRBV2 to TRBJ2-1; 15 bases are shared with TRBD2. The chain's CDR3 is CASNFGLAGGNEQFF. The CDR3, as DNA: TGTGCCAGCAACTTCGGACTAGCGGGGGGGAATGAGCAGTTCTTC.